The 29 T cell receptor beta chains presented below share a single source sample, sequenced in a study of T cells in narcolepsy. The table came from immunoSEQ multiplex PCR; TCRdb's copy has only in-frame clones and leaves some out. Altogether about 40,000 clones are present, 88% being singletons, with the ten largest covering more than 0.9%. Sequenced material: CD45RA- memory CD4+ T cells from PBMCs. Every receptor here comes from a human donor with narcolepsy.

This CDR3 reads CASSVGGSGRAGYNEQFF. The CDR3 nucleotides are TGTGCCAGCAGCGTAGGTGGTAGCGGGAGGGCCGGGTATAATGAGCAGTTCTTC. The V gene is TRBV9, the J gene TRBJ2-1; TRBD2 matches 11 bases. V lost 0 bases to trimming and J lost 7 bases; unmatched junction nucleotides: 12. Germline CDR1 is SGDLS and CDR2 is YYNGEE. This CDR3 is built from 18 residues.

This chain uses TRBV15 with TRBJ2-3; 8 nucleotides agree with TRBD2. V was pared by 6 bases and J by 1 base, with 3 bases of the junction left unmatched. Germline CDR1 reads LNHNV; CDR2 reads YYDKDF (reference sequence). This CDR3 has 14 residues. The CDR3 coding sequence is TGTGCCACCAGTAGCGGGACCGGCACAGATACGCAGTATTTT. This gives the protein CATSSGTGTDTQYF.

J is TRBJ2-1 and V is TRBV9; 10 bases map to TRBD2. Trimming cost V 4 bases and J 3 bases; bases outside gene matches: 4. CDR3 length: 15 amino acids. CDR1 is SGDLS, CDR2 YYNGEE, per germline. DNA for the CDR3: TGTGCCAGCAGCAATAGCGGGAGGATCTACAATGAGCAGTTCTTC. Amino acid sequence: CASSNSGRIYNEQFF.

The chain recombines TRBV5-1 with TRBJ2-1; no clear D. This CDR3 spans 13 amino acids. Germline V gene sequence: CDR1 SGHRS, CDR2 YFSETQ. Trimming stripped 1 base from V and 5 bases from J, with 7 bases between. CDR3 protein: CASSLNSNNEQFF. In DNA form, the CDR3 reads TGCGCCAGCAGCTTGAACTCTAACAATGAGCAGTTCTTC.

This chain joins TRBV6-6 and TRBJ2-7; D is unresolved. The CDR3 runs 11 residues. Germline assignment: CDR1 MNHNY and CDR2 SVGAGI (reference sequence). Trimming stripped 1 base from V and 9 bases from J, with 7 bases between. CDR3 in DNA: TGTGCCAGCAGTTACTTGGGTGGGCAGTACTTC. Its translation: CASSYLGGQYF.

This chain joins TRBV2 and TRBJ1-4, with TRBD1 as a possible D gene (6 bases). Trimming left V 8 bases short and J 7 bases short, with 20 bases between. CDR3 length: 15 amino acids. From germline, CDR1 is SNHLY and CDR2 FYNNEI. CDR3 residues: CASHLGGVGGEKLFF. The CDR3 DNA follows: TGTGCCAGCCACCTAGGGGGGGTCGGAGGTGAAAAACTGTTTTTT.

The J gene is TRBJ2-2, the V gene TRBV5-4, with TRBD2 matching 7 bases. The CDR3 length is 15 residues. Losses at the gene ends were 1 base for V and 5 bases for J; bases not matched to a gene: 5. Germline assignment: CDR1 SGHNT and CDR2 YYREEE (reference sequence). The CDR3 protein is CASSLKRGGTGELFF. In DNA, the CDR3 is TGTGCCAGCAGCTTGAAACGGGGAGGGACCGGGGAGCTGTTTTTT.

This clone was observed once. The chain uses TRBV11-3 and TRBJ2-7, with D possibly TRBD2 on 6 matching bases. The CDR3 is made up of 14 amino acids. Trimming cost V 1 base and J 4 bases, with 11 bases left between them. Per the germline V gene, CDR1 is SGHNT and CDR2 is YENEEA. CDR3 bases: TGTGCCAGCAGCTTAGGCGGCGGGGTGTACGAGCAGTACTTC. Its translation: CASSLGGGVYEQYF.

The V and J genes are TRBV5-1 and TRBJ2-6; TRBD1 or TRBD2 may be the D gene (6 bases each). The germline CDR1 and CDR2 sequences are SGHRS and YFSETQ. V was shortened by 4 bases and J by 2 bases, with 10 bases between the two germline ends. CDR3 length: 15 amino acids. CDR3 residues: CASSTGAAGANVLTF. The CDR3 coding sequence is TGCGCCAGCAGCACGGGGGCCGCTGGGGCCAACGTCCTGACTTTC.

The chain uses TRBV2 and TRBJ2-1, with 9 bases that match TRBD2. Germline assignment: CDR1 SNHLY and CDR2 FYNNEI. The CDR3 is made up of 15 amino acids. J gave up 7 bases and V 4 bases, and 8 bases lay outside the gene matches. CDR3 nucleotides: TGTGCCAGCAGTGGTGAAGCGGGAGGTTCAAATGAGCAGTTCTTC. It translates to CASSGEAGGSNEQFF.

Details on this clone: Because the CDR3's place on the DNA is in doubt, the DNA is left out and the CDR3 is given as listed by TCRdb. This chain uses TRBV6-5 with TRBJ1-2; the table assigns TRBD1, which was not confirmed against the DNA. Germline V gives CDR1 MNHEY, CDR2 SVGAGI. With termini counted, the CDR3 has 14 amino acids. CDR3 loop: CASSSSDRYYGYTF.

This clone appeared a single time. V and J are TRBV7-2 and TRBJ2-7; TRBD1 agrees at 10 bases. V shed 3 bases and J 7 bases; nucleotides not matched to a gene: 6. Germline CDR1 SGHTA, CDR2 FQGNSA. CDR3 length: 14 amino acids. The CDR3 DNA reads TGTGCCAGCAGCTTGGGACAGGGGCAAGGGGAGCAGTACTTC. Its translation: CASSLGQGQGEQYF. Full variable domain (missing parts from reference TRBV7-2 and TRBJ2-7): GAGVSQSPSNKVTEKGKDVELRCDPISGHTALYWYRQSLGQGLEFLIYFQGNSAPDKSGLPSDRFSAERTGGSVSTLTIQRTQQEDSAVYLCASSLGQGQGEQYFGPGTRLTVT.

This clone showed up just once. The chain links TRBV27 to TRBJ1-2; 7 bases map to TRBD1. V gave up 5 bases and J gave up 6 bases; unmatched junction bases: 6. From germline, CDR1 is MNHEY and CDR2 SMNVEV (reference sequence). This CDR3 has 13 residues. CDR3 protein: CASSPLQGNGYTF. The CDR3 DNA sequence: TGTGCCAGCAGTCCCTTACAGGGGAATGGCTACACCTTC.

The DNA for the CDR3 is TGTGCCAGCAGCGTGGCGGCGAGCTCCTACAATGAGCAGTTCTTC. It yields the protein CASSVAASSYNEQFF. This chain uses TRBV9 with TRBJ2-1; D remains ambiguous. The CDR3 loop spans 15 amino acids. Germline-derived CDR1 and CDR2 are SGDLS and YYNGEE. Trimming removed 2 bases at V and 0 bases at J, with 9 bases between.

V and J are TRBV19 and TRBJ1-4; TRBD1 might be the D (5 bases). This CDR3 spans 14 amino acids. V was cut by 6 bases and J by 0 bases, with 8 bases left in between. Per germline, CDR1 LNHDA and CDR2 SQIVND (reference sequence). CDR3 in DNA: TGTGCCAGTAGGGCGGGGGCAACTAATGAAAAACTGTTTTTT. It translates to CASRAGATNEKLFF.

The chain carries TRBV12-5 and TRBJ1-1; D not resolved. The length of the CDR3 is 13 residues. The V gene's germline CDR1 is LGHNT and CDR2 FRNRAP. Trimming left V 1 base short and J 10 bases short, with 13 bases between. DNA for the CDR3: TGTGCTAGTGGTTTGGGAGATCGGCCCGGAGCTTTCTTT. Its protein is CASGLGDRPGAFF.

The chain carries TRBV9 and TRBJ1-1; 7 bases match TRBD1. V shed 4 bases, J shed 3 bases, and the junction held 12 bases outside the gene matches. The V gene's germline CDR1 is SGDLS and CDR2 YYNGEE. This CDR3 contains 16 residues. CDR3 coding DNA: TGTGCCAGCAGCTCAAGTGCAGGGGGGGGCTACACTGAAGCTTTCTTT. Protein product: CASSSSAGGGYTEAFF.

The chain is built from TRBV10-3 and TRBJ2-3; 9 bases are a match to TRBD1. CDR1 and CDR2 (germline): ENHRY, SYGVKD. V was pared by 4 bases and J by 3 bases, with 5 bases of the junction left unmatched. CDR3 size: 15 residues. CDR3 nucleotides: TGTGCCATCAGTGGGGGACAGGGTACGACAGATACGCAGTATTTT. It is translated as CAISGGQGTTDTQYF.

V is TRBV2 and J is TRBJ2-1; D perhaps matches TRBD1 (5 bases). CDR1 is SNHLY, CDR2 FYNNEI, per germline. The V and J ends lost 7 bases and 8 bases respectively, with 15 bases between them. The CDR3 has 13 amino acids. The CDR3 protein is CASTAQGKDEQFF. In DNA form, the CDR3 reads TGTGCCAGCACTGCGCAGGGTAAGGATGAGCAGTTCTTC.

The chain links TRBV6-4 to TRBJ1-1, with 7 bases identical to TRBD1. Germline CDR1 and CDR2: MRHNA and SNTAGT. The CDR3 totals 21 residues. V dropped 2 bases and J dropped 0; count of bases not matched to a gene: 21. As DNA, the CDR3 is TGTGCCAGCAGTGACCCTTCGACATCGGGACAGCTTTCCTTCATGAACACTGAAGCTTTCTTT. It translates to CASSDPSTSGQLSFMNTEAFF.

In this sample, this clone turned up a few times. The J gene is TRBJ1-6, the V gene TRBV6-1; TRBD1 is a possible D gene (6 bases). This CDR3 comprises 14 residues. Germline-derived CDR1 and CDR2 are MNHNS and SASEGT. The V end lost 2 bases, the J end lost 5 bases, and 7 bases lay between the germline ends. The CDR3 reads CASSEWGHNSPLHF. As DNA, the CDR3 is TGTGCCAGCAGTGAATGGGGGCATAATTCACCCCTCCACTTT.

Remarks on this clone: At one of its ends the junction is not consistent with the germline gene, which may arise from a read error. The V call is TRBV7-6, the J call TRBJ1-6; D uncertain. The CDR3 consists of 13 residues. Germline CDR1 and CDR2: SGHVS and FNYEAQ. CDR3 DNA: TGTGCCAGCAGCTTAGACGGGAATTCACCCCCCCACTTT. Amino acid sequence: CASSLDGNSPPHF.

The chain employs TRBV7-9 and TRBJ2-1; D is uncertain. The CDR3 has 13 residues. Between the trimmed V and J ends, which lost 10 bases and 1 base, there was a span of 11 bases. Germline values: CDR1 SEHNR, CDR2 FQNEAQ (reference sequence). DNA of the CDR3: TGTGCCAACTCGGTTCTGTCCTACAATGAGCAGTTCTTC. It translates to CANSVLSYNEQFF.

The chain joins TRBV5-1 to TRBJ2-7; D remains unclear. There are 14 residues in the CDR3. Deletions cut 2 bases from V and 2 bases from J, with 11 bases between. The germline gives CDR1 SGHRS, CDR2 YFSETQ. In DNA, the CDR3 is TGCGCCAGCAGCTTTGCCAGGCCCCCCTACGAGCAGTACTTC. It specifies CASSFARPPYEQYF.

V gene TRBV2 combines with J gene TRBJ2-7, with D possibly matching TRBD1 (5 bases). The CDR3 sequence is 12 residues long. The germline V gene has CDR1 SNHLY and CDR2 FYNNEI. Trimming left V 7 bases short and J 2 bases short, with 9 bases between. CDR3 in DNA: TGTGCCAGCACTGCGACAGCCTACGAGCAGTACTTC. Amino acid sequence: CASTATAYEQYF.

This clone was counted only a few times. This chain links TRBV30 with TRBJ2-7; TRBD2 aligns across 10 bases. This CDR3 comprises 13 residues. Germline lookup yields CDR1 GTSNPN and CDR2 SVGIG (reference sequence). The trim removed 5 bases at V and 7 bases at J, leaving 8 bases unmatched. CDR3 bases: TGTGCCTGGCTGAAGCCGGGACTAGCGGAGCAGTACTTC. Translated: CAWLKPGLAEQYF.

J is TRBJ1-4 and V is TRBV5-6; no firm D call. From germline, CDR1 is SGHDT and CDR2 YYEEEE. Trimming cost V 4 bases and J 8 bases, with 12 bases left between them. CDR3 length: 13 residues. The CDR3 here is CASSPTGGEKLFF. CDR3 DNA: TGTGCCAGCAGCCCAACCGGAGGGGAAAAACTGTTTTTT.

This chain joins TRBV11-1 and TRBJ2-3; the D is unclear. The CDR3 contains 16 residues. Germline V gene data show CDR1 as SGHAT and CDR2 as FQDESV (reference sequence). The germline V and J ends were trimmed by 4 bases and 0 bases, with 14 bases remaining between them. The CDR3 protein is CASSSPGGASTDTQYF. The DNA for the CDR3 is TGTGCCAGCAGCTCCCCGGGCGGAGCAAGCACAGATACGCAGTATTTT. The complete variable domain, with remaining parts taken from reference TRBV11-1 and TRBJ2-3, reads EAEVAQSPRYKITEKSQAVAFWCDPISGHATLYWYRQILGQGPELLVQFQDESVVDDSQLPKDRFSAERLKGVDSTLKIQPAELGDSAMYLCASSSPGGASTDTQYFGPGTRLTVL.

The gene calls are TRBV11-3 and TRBJ1-3; TRBD1 might be the D (5 bases). This CDR3 contains 14 residues. V lost 7 bases and J lost 3, with 13 bases in between. Germline values: CDR1 SGHNT, CDR2 YENEEA. The chain's CDR3 is CASNVAGSGNTIYF. CDR3 sequence (DNA): TGTGCCAGCAACGTGGCAGGGAGTGGAAACACCATATATTTT.